These 26 T cell receptor beta chains came from one sample sequenced in a study of T cells in Graves' hyperthyroidism and ophthalmopathy. What was amplified from RNA transcripts were TCR beta CDR3 regions. Initially, a first-round RT-PCR of the TCR CDR3 employed the HTBI primer set. TCRdb ran MiXCR on the multiplex PCR reads and lists one entry per CDR3 protein. This table has more than 500,000 distinct CDR3 sequences, 11% to 15% appearing once. What was sequenced was blood. The receptor set was obtained from a woman aged 35 to 49 with Graves' hyperthyroidism.

This clonotype was seen only a few times. The J gene is TRBJ2-7, the V gene TRBV10-3, with 7 bases lining up with TRBD1. Germline lookup yields CDR1 ENHRY and CDR2 SYGVKD. V lost 2 bases to trimming and J lost 0 bases; unmatched junction nucleotides: 7. The CDR3 covers 16 residues. The CDR3 is CAISEEEGANSYEQYF. In nucleotides, the CDR3 is TGTGCCATCAGTGAGGAAGAGGGGGCGAACTCCTACGAGCAGTACTTC.

This clonotype has ten or more counts. V and J are TRBV6-2 or TRBV6-3 and TRBJ1-2; 12 bases are a match to TRBD1. Germline CDR1 and CDR2: MNHEY and SVGEGT. Unmatched junction bases numbered 10, after V lost 0 bases and J lost 8 bases. CDR3 size: 17 residues. The CDR3: CASSYSKPGQGARGYTF. As DNA, the CDR3 is TGTGCCAGCAGTTACTCGAAGCCGGGACAGGGGGCGCGGGGCTACACCTTC.

Many counts were recorded for this clonotype. This chain joins TRBV5-1 and TRBJ2-7; no reliable D call. V dropped 7 bases and J dropped 0 bases, with 14 bases sitting between them. This CDR3 has 14 residues. Germline lookup yields CDR1 SGHRS and CDR2 YFSETQ. The CDR3 DNA is TGCGCCAGCTGTTGTGGCAGGCTCTCCTACGAGCAGTACTTC. Translating gives CASCCGRLSYEQYF.

This clonotype was seen at least ten times. The chain combines TRBV28 with TRBJ2-1; unclear D gene. The V and J ends lost 4 bases and 10 bases respectively, with 14 bases between them. The CDR3 spans 13 residues. The germline V gene encodes CDR1 MDHEN and CDR2 SYDVKM. Written as DNA, the CDR3 is TGTGCCAGCAGTTCGACTCTAGAGTTGGAGCAGTTCTTC. Translated: CASSSTLELEQFF.

The rearrangement uses TRBV18 and TRBJ1-1; 7 bases are shared with TRBD1. The CDR3 contains 15 residues. In germline, CDR1 is KGHSH, CDR2 LQKENI. After removal of 3 bases from V and 1 base from J, the junction contained 5 bases not matched to a gene. CDR3 DNA sequence: TGTGCCAGCTCACCTCCCGGGACAGCGAACACTGAAGCTTTCTTT. Its protein product is CASSPPGTANTEAFF.

This clonotype occurred a few times. The V gene is TRBV20-1, the J gene TRBJ1-5; D unresolved. Germline V gene lookup returns CDR1 DFQATT and CDR2 SNEGSKA (reference sequence). Trimming left V 7 bases short and J 4 bases short, with 11 bases between. The CDR3 is 12 amino acids. The CDR3 sequence is CSVQMGNQPQHF. CDR3 coding DNA: TGCAGTGTCCAGATGGGGAATCAGCCCCAGCATTTT.

This clonotype was counted a few times. J is TRBJ2-2 and V is TRBV5-1; D is unresolved. Germline values: CDR1 SGHRS, CDR2 YFSETQ. V lost 1 base, J lost 5 bases, and 12 bases lay in between. The CDR3 is made up of 15 amino acids. As DNA, the CDR3 is TGCGCCAGCAGCTTGCCGTCCATGAAGACCGGGGAGCTGTTTTTT. Protein: CASSLPSMKTGELFF.

This clonotype was counted a few times. The V and J genes are TRBV15 and TRBJ1-6, with TRBD1 identical over 7 bases. V lost 0 bases and J lost 7; bases outside the gene matches: 3. The germline V gene has CDR1 LNHNV and CDR2 YYDKDF (reference sequence). CDR3 length: 15 residues. The CDR3 region has the DNA TGTGCCACCAGCAGAGATCAACAGGGGAATTCACCCCTCCACTTT. Amino acids: CATSRDQQGNSPLHF. Variable domain in full (rest from reference TRBV15 and TRBJ1-6): DAMVIQNPRYQVTQFGKPVTLSCSQTLNHNVMYWYQQKSSQAPKLLFHYYDKDFNNEADTPDNFQSRRPNTSFCFLDIRSPGLGDTAMYLCATSRDQQGNSPLHFGNGTRLTVT.

This clonotype was observed a single time. A much bigger clone sits one base away, suggesting this may be a read error. The chain links TRBV30 to TRBJ2-2; D call uncertain. Germline lookup yields CDR1 GTSNPN and CDR2 SVGIG (reference sequence). Trimming pared 0 bases from V and 1 base from J, leaving 18 bases between. The CDR3 extends over 18 amino acids. CDR3 nucleotide sequence: TGTGCCTGGAGTGTACGTCTTAATGTACAGCGGAACACCGGGGAGCTGTTTTTT. It is translated as CAWSVRLNVQRNTGELFF. The full variable domain, rest sourced from reference TRBV30 and TRBJ2-2, is SQTIHQWPATLVQPVGSPLSLECTVEGTSNPNLYWYRQAAGRGLQLLFYSVGIGQISSEVPQNLSASRPQDRQFILSSKKLLLSDSGFYLCAWSVRLNVQRNTGELFFGEGSRLTVL.

The chain links TRBV5-1 to TRBJ2-7; 9 bases are a match to TRBD2. Germline trimming cut 4 bases from V and 2 bases from J; bases unmatched to any gene: 7. The CDR3 is 15 residues long. CDR1 is SGHRS and CDR2 is YFSETQ in the germline V gene. CDR3 sequence: CASSPVSGRTYEQYF. The CDR3, as DNA: TGCGCCAGCAGCCCCGTAAGCGGGAGGACCTACGAGCAGTACTTC.

This chain uses TRBV7-9 with TRBJ2-7; D may be TRBD2 (6 bases). Deletions cut 5 bases from V and 0 bases from J, with 17 bases between. This CDR3 has 16 residues. CDR1 and CDR2 from the germline V gene are SEHNR and FQNEAQ (reference sequence). The CDR3 spells CASSPPSAGSSYEQYF. In nucleotides, the CDR3 is TGTGCCAGCAGCCCCCCGTCGGCGGGAAGCTCCTACGAGCAGTACTTC.

This clonotype occurred a few times. The chain joins TRBV27 to TRBJ2-7, with 7 nucleotides matching TRBD1. CDR1 is MNHEY and CDR2 is SMNVEV in the germline V gene (reference sequence). The CDR3 extends over 13 amino acids. The V and J ends lost 5 bases and 4 bases, in that order; junction bases with no gene match: 5. CDR3 nucleotides: TGTGCCAGCAGTCACGACAGGGAATACGAGCAGTACTTC. Residues: CASSHDREYEQYF.

At least ten counts were recorded for this clonotype. The chain couples TRBV2 to TRBJ2-1; 11 bases fit TRBD2. Germline assignment: CDR1 SNHLY and CDR2 FYNNEI. This CDR3 is 15 amino acids long. J was trimmed by 9 bases and V by 2 bases; bases with no gene match: 6. CDR3: CASSERMTSGIEQFF. For the CDR3, the DNA is TGTGCCAGCAGTGAAAGGATGACTAGCGGGATTGAGCAGTTCTTC.

This clonotype was seen many times. V usage is TRBV5-1 and J usage is TRBJ1-5; D is unresolved. The CDR3 covers 16 residues. CDR1 is SGHRS and CDR2 is YFSETQ in the germline V gene. V lost 0 bases and J lost 1, with 11 bases in between. CDR3 in amino acids: CASSLDGSSSNQPQHF. In nucleotides, the CDR3 is TGCGCCAGCAGCTTGGACGGCAGTAGCAGCAATCAGCCCCAGCATTTT.

The chain has TRBV20-1 and TRBJ2-1; TRBD2 aligns across 12 bases. The germline CDR1 and CDR2 sequences are DFQATT and SNEGSKA (reference sequence). The CDR3 consists of 17 residues. Trimming at V came to 3 bases and at J to 1 base, leaving 7 bases not matched to a gene. CDR3 in DNA: TGCAGTGCTAGCACTAGCGGGGGGCGGAAATCCTACAATGAGCAGTTCTTC. As protein: CSASTSGGRKSYNEQFF.

V usage is TRBV28 and J usage is TRBJ1-3; D is undetermined. Germline CDR1 reads MDHEN; CDR2 reads SYDVKM. The CDR3 loop spans 14 amino acids. V lost 3 bases and J lost 0, with 6 bases in between. The CDR3 region has the DNA TGTGCCAGCAGTTTCAGGAACTCTGGAAACACCATATATTTT. Its translation: CASSFRNSGNTIYF.

The CDR3 protein is CASSPMDRVTSEQYF. The CDR3 nucleotides are TGTGCCAGCAGCCCCATGGACCGAGTGACGAGCGAGCAGTACTTC. This chain joins TRBV5-4 and TRBJ2-7; D unresolved. This CDR3 is 15 amino acids long. The V end was cut by 4 bases, the J end by 6 bases, with 20 bases between. Per the germline V gene, CDR1 is SGHNT and CDR2 is YYREEE (reference sequence).

The chain recombines TRBV30 with TRBJ1-2; D gene uncertain. CDR1 is GTSNPN, CDR2 SVGIG, per germline (reference sequence). The CDR3 totals 11 residues. Trimming removed 2 bases from V and 8 bases from J, with 9 bases in between. CDR3 in amino acids: CAWSLTGGYTF. The CDR3 DNA is TGTGCCTGGAGTTTAACGGGGGGCTACACCTTC. Full variable domain (remainder filled in from reference TRBV30 and TRBJ1-2): SQTIHQWPATLVQPVGSPLSLECTVEGTSNPNLYWYRQAAGRGLQLLFYSVGIGQISSEVPQNLSASRPQDRQFILSSKKLLLSDSGFYLCAWSLTGGYTFGSGTRLTVV.

This clonotype turned up a few times. The chain employs TRBV7-9 and TRBJ2-2; D remains unclear. V gave up 1 base and J gave up 0 bases, with 12 bases separating them. The CDR3 length is 17 residues. CDR1 and CDR2 from the germline V gene are SEHNR and FQNEAQ (reference sequence). CDR3 DNA sequence: TGTGCCAGCAGCTTAGGATTGGGTCCAGCGAACACCGGGGAGCTGTTTTTT. Protein sequence: CASSLGLGPANTGELFF.

This clonotype was detected ten times or more. The chain has TRBV2 and TRBJ2-5; 9 bases line up with TRBD1. The CDR3 has 14 amino acids. Trimming took 8 bases from V and 3 from J; bases not matched to a gene: 7. Per germline, CDR1 SNHLY and CDR2 FYNNEI. The CDR3 sequence is CASSLDRGEETQYF. CDR3 coding DNA: TGTGCCAGCTCCCTGGACAGGGGAGAAGAGACCCAGTACTTC.

The chain uses TRBV6-1 and TRBJ1-5, with 7 bases matching TRBD1. Germline V gives CDR1 MNHNS, CDR2 SASEGT. The CDR3 is 15 residues long. J gave up 4 bases and V 6 bases, and 9 bases lay outside the gene matches. Here the CDR3 reads CASRLTGNSNQPQHF. The CDR3 DNA follows: TGTGCCAGCAGATTGACAGGGAACTCTAATCAGCCCCAGCATTTT.

This clonotype was detected only a few times. This chain connects TRBV10-3 to TRBJ2-5; tentatively, D is TRBD2 (6 bases). The CDR3 is made up of 14 amino acids. The V gene's germline CDR1 is ENHRY and CDR2 SYGVKD. V was pared by 4 bases and J by 4 bases, with 13 bases between. CDR3 amino acids: CAISGGTYGETQYF. The DNA of the CDR3 is TGTGCCATCAGTGGCGGGACGTATGGAGAGACCCAGTACTTC.

This clonotype turned up a few times. The chain couples TRBV11-2 to TRBJ2-5; 9 bases are a match to TRBD2. The CDR3 is 14 residues long. Germline CDR1 SGHAT, CDR2 FQNNGV. The V and J ends lost 6 bases and 11 bases, in that order; junction bases with no gene match: 13. The CDR3 reads CASRRLAEGFKQYF. CDR3 sequence (DNA): TGTGCCAGCAGGAGACTAGCGGAAGGCTTTAAACAGTACTTC.

This clonotype was observed a few times. The V call is TRBV29-1, the J call TRBJ2-2, with D possibly being TRBD1 or TRBD2 (5 bases each). The CDR3 loop spans 13 amino acids. Germline-derived CDR1 and CDR2 are SQVTM and ANQGSEA. V shed 5 bases and J shed 4 bases, with 11 bases lying between them. The DNA of the CDR3 is TGCAGCGTTCCCCTTGGGGGCACCGGGGAGCTGTTTTTT. This translates into CSVPLGGTGELFF.

This clonotype was counted many times. The gene calls are TRBV6-1 and TRBJ2-2; TRBD2 aligns across 11 bases. Germline lookup yields CDR1 MNHNS and CDR2 SASEGT. This CDR3 has 16 residues. J lost 4 bases, V lost 6 bases, and 7 bases had no gene match. The CDR3 protein is CASSSGTSGRTGELFF. As DNA, the CDR3 is TGTGCCAGCAGCTCCGGGACTAGCGGCCGCACCGGGGAGCTGTTTTTT.

This clonotype was seen at least ten times. The chain joins TRBV27 to TRBJ2-1; 8 nucleotides line up with TRBD2. V gave up 3 bases and J gave up 2 bases; unmatched junction bases: 3. Germline V lookup: CDR1 MNHEY, CDR2 SMNVEV (reference sequence). The CDR3 spans 15 residues. CDR3 nucleotides: TGTGCCAGCAGTTTTAGGACTAGCCCCTACAATGAGCAGTTCTTC. Its translation is CASSFRTSPYNEQFF.